This entry lists 8 T cell receptor beta chains sequenced from one sample in a study of PD-L1 blockade in urothelial cancer. Libraries were prepared by immunoSEQ multiplex PCR; TCRdb keeps only in-frame clonotypes and omits some of them. The table has 30,000 to 45,000 clones, roughly 90% seen once. Specimen: PBMCs, collected around atezolizumab (anti-PD-L1) treatment. The receptors stem from a man in his 70s with urothelial cancer.

The rearrangement uses TRBV7-8 and TRBJ2-1; 10 bases fit TRBD2. The CDR3 length is 17 residues. The germline CDR1 and CDR2 sequences are SGHVS and FQNEAQ. The J segment lost 4 bases and the V segment lost 0 bases, leaving 6 bases of the junction unmatched. This CDR3 reads CASSLAILAGDYNEQFF. The CDR3 nucleotides are TGTGCCAGCAGCTTAGCCATCCTAGCGGGAGATTACAATGAGCAGTTCTTC.

The chain has TRBV6-1 and TRBJ2-5, with TRBD1 matching over 9 bases. Germline V lookup: CDR1 MNHNS, CDR2 SASEGT. Losses at the gene ends were 4 bases for V and 2 bases for J; bases not matched to a gene: 11. The CDR3 has 17 amino acids. The CDR3 sequence: CASSGPSGTGPQETQYF. The DNA of the CDR3 is TGTGCCAGCAGTGGACCCTCCGGGACAGGGCCGCAAGAGACCCAGTACTTC.

Only a few counts were recorded for this clone. This chain connects TRBV9 to TRBJ2-1; TRBD2 agrees at 12 bases. The CDR3 is 16 amino acids. Germline CDR1 SGDLS, CDR2 YYNGEE. V lost 0 bases, J lost 8 bases, and 6 bases stayed unmatched. The chain's CDR3 is CASSVASSGRGYEQFF. CDR3 nucleotides: TGTGCCAGCAGCGTAGCCTCTAGCGGGAGGGGGTATGAGCAGTTCTTC.

J is TRBJ2-1 and V is TRBV9; maybe TRBD2 (6 bases). This CDR3 has 11 amino acids. Germline values: CDR1 SGDLS, CDR2 YYNGEE. With 2 bases removed from V and 9 bases from J, the gap between germline ends came to 6 bases. The CDR3 coding sequence is TGTGCCAGCAGCGTCGGGAGTGAGCAGTTCTTC. It specifies CASSVGSEQFF.

The J gene is TRBJ2-3, the V gene TRBV9; possibly TRBD1 for D (5 bases). This CDR3 contains 17 residues. Trimming stripped 0 bases from V and 6 bases from J, with 20 bases between. The germline gives CDR1 SGDLS, CDR2 YYNGEE. CDR3 amino acids: CASSVASAGSNRDTQYF. CDR3 in DNA: TGTGCCAGCAGCGTAGCTTCGGCAGGCAGTAACAGGGATACGCAGTATTTT.

The chain employs TRBV5-8 and TRBJ1-3; the D gene is possibly TRBD1 (6 bases). The CDR3 runs 15 residues. Germline V gives CDR1 SGHTS, CDR2 YDEGEE. With 0 bases removed from V and 3 bases from J, the gap between germline ends came to 10 bases. CDR3 DNA: TGTGCCAGCAGCTTGGGCTACAGGGTTGGAAACACCATATATTTT. Its translation is CASSLGYRVGNTIYF.

The chain carries TRBV6-5 and TRBJ2-3; 11 bases fit TRBD2. The CDR3 has 14 residues. Trimming took 8 bases from V and 7 from J; bases not matched to a gene: 8. Germline V gene lookup returns CDR1 MNHEY and CDR2 SVGAGI. The CDR3 loop reads CASRLAGGPNTQYF. The DNA of the CDR3 is TGTGCCAGCCGATTAGCGGGAGGGCCAAATACGCAGTATTTT.

This chain joins TRBV6-1 and TRBJ1-2, with 11 bases matching TRBD1. CDR1 MNHNS and CDR2 SASEGT come from the germline V gene. The trim removed 6 bases at V and 5 bases at J, leaving 5 bases unmatched. The length of the CDR3 is 14 residues. This CDR3 reads CASRRTGGAYGYTF. Written as DNA, the CDR3 is TGTGCCAGCAGGAGGACAGGGGGCGCTTATGGCTACACCTTC.